Listed below are T cell receptor beta chains from one sample, sequenced in a study of Graves' ophthalmopathy and Graves' hyperthyroidism. MiXCR, run by TCRdb on the multiplex PCR reads, gives a single entry per CDR3 protein. This sample has roughly 400,000 distinct CDR3 sequences, with around 20% found just once. Sequenced material: peripheral blood. The receptors were gathered from a woman aged 18-30 years with Graves' ophthalmopathy. Each CDR3 is given with its conserved first and last residue. The D gene is left open where the match is weak.

d_call: NA
j_call: TRBJ2-2
v_call: TRBV12-3/TRBV12-4
cdr3_aa: CASSFTGVHTGELFF

d_call: NA
j_call: TRBJ2-7
v_call: TRBV9
cdr3_aa: CASSVDPESSYEQYF

d_call: TRBD1
j_call: TRBJ1-2
v_call: TRBV6-5
cdr3_aa: CASSSGGQGGHGYTF

d_call: NA
j_call: TRBJ1-1
v_call: TRBV29-1
cdr3_aa: CSVSTGPKNTEAFF

d_call: TRBD1
j_call: TRBJ1-3
v_call: TRBV12-3/TRBV12-4
cdr3_aa: CASSPRTGLNRGNTIYF

d_call: NA
j_call: TRBJ2-5
v_call: TRBV2
cdr3_aa: CASRWTSGPEETQYF

d_call: NA
j_call: TRBJ1-2
v_call: TRBV28
cdr3_aa: CASRFPLGGYTF

d_call: NA
j_call: TRBJ1-2
v_call: TRBV19
cdr3_aa: CASSRGYYGYTF

d_call: TRBD1
j_call: TRBJ2-5
v_call: TRBV6-2/TRBV6-3
cdr3_aa: CASIRPGTGVGETQYF

d_call: TRBD2
j_call: TRBJ2-5
v_call: TRBV7-2
cdr3_aa: CASTRSSGRKRETQYF

d_call: NA
j_call: TRBJ1-5
v_call: TRBV20-1
cdr3_aa: CSAIDRPGSNQPQHF

d_call: NA
j_call: TRBJ1-6
v_call: TRBV20-1
cdr3_aa: CSAWGQENSPLHF

d_call: NA
j_call: TRBJ1-5
v_call: TRBV15
cdr3_aa: CATSRHKGNQPQHF

d_call: NA
j_call: TRBJ1-2
v_call: TRBV3-1
cdr3_aa: CASSQEGRWGYTF

d_call: NA
j_call: TRBJ1-6
v_call: TRBV28
cdr3_aa: CASLGVNNSPLHF

d_call: TRBD2
j_call: TRBJ2-5
v_call: TRBV7-2
cdr3_aa: CASSRPTSGGTQETQYF

d_call: NA
j_call: TRBJ2-7
v_call: TRBV28
cdr3_aa: CASGGPFYEQYF

d_call: NA
j_call: TRBJ1-5
v_call: TRBV11-2
cdr3_aa: CASSLGRNVGGYQPQHF

d_call: NA
j_call: TRBJ1-2
v_call: TRBV12-3/TRBV12-4
cdr3_aa: CASILSLGGARDYGYTF

d_call: NA
j_call: TRBJ1-1
v_call: TRBV6-2/TRBV6-3
cdr3_aa: CASRNINTEAFF

d_call: NA
j_call: TRBJ2-7
v_call: TRBV6-1
cdr3_aa: CASSHRVDEQYF

d_call: NA
j_call: TRBJ1-6
v_call: TRBV11-1
cdr3_aa: CASSHGSPLHF

d_call: NA
j_call: TRBJ1-2
v_call: TRBV6-2/TRBV6-3
cdr3_aa: CASSPTGRSYGYTF

d_call: NA
j_call: TRBJ2-5
v_call: TRBV7-2
cdr3_aa: CASSLMSQETQYF

d_call: NA
j_call: TRBJ2-5
v_call: TRBV7-2
cdr3_aa: CASSLVVGASQETQYF

d_call: NA
j_call: TRBJ1-2
v_call: TRBV5-1
cdr3_aa: CASKGAGSYGYTF

d_call: NA
j_call: TRBJ2-7
v_call: TRBV6-2/TRBV6-3
cdr3_aa: CASSPPIKVNEQYF

d_call: NA
j_call: TRBJ1-5
v_call: TRBV15
cdr3_aa: CATSTTSNQPQHF

d_call: TRBD2
j_call: TRBJ2-5
v_call: TRBV10-3
cdr3_aa: CAISESASGRAEETQYF

d_call: NA
j_call: TRBJ1-1
v_call: TRBV4-1
cdr3_aa: CASSQWGNTEAFF

d_call: NA
j_call: TRBJ2-2
v_call: TRBV5-1
cdr3_aa: CASSLQQANTGELFF

d_call: TRBD1
j_call: TRBJ1-1
v_call: TRBV5-1
cdr3_aa: CASSFDRGRMNTEAFF

d_call: TRBD2
j_call: TRBJ2-1
v_call: TRBV5-1
cdr3_aa: CASSLGLAGVREQFF

d_call: NA
j_call: TRBJ1-1
v_call: TRBV11-2
cdr3_aa: CASSSHREEAFF

d_call: NA
j_call: TRBJ2-7
v_call: TRBV11-2
cdr3_aa: CASSLPPGYGYEQYF

d_call: NA
j_call: TRBJ2-5
v_call: TRBV27
cdr3_aa: CASSPRRAGETQYF

d_call: NA
j_call: TRBJ1-2
v_call: TRBV5-1
cdr3_aa: CASSFGGGGVVNGYTF

d_call: TRBD1
j_call: TRBJ1-1
v_call: TRBV2
cdr3_aa: CASRLITGTGDYTEAFF

d_call: NA
j_call: TRBJ1-1
v_call: TRBV20-1
cdr3_aa: CSARVGLGNTEAFF

d_call: NA
j_call: TRBJ1-3
v_call: TRBV30
cdr3_aa: CAFNFRSGNTIYF

d_call: NA
j_call: TRBJ2-7
v_call: TRBV4-3
cdr3_aa: CASSQEEGTYEQYF

d_call: NA
j_call: TRBJ2-2
v_call: TRBV7-2
cdr3_aa: CASSLEVSPGELFF

d_call: NA
j_call: TRBJ2-5
v_call: TRBV29-1
cdr3_aa: CSVRTPRGETQYF

d_call: NA
j_call: TRBJ1-1
v_call: TRBV28
cdr3_aa: CASSPNRGGTAEAFF

d_call: NA
j_call: TRBJ2-2
v_call: TRBV2
cdr3_aa: CASKASISANTGELFF

d_call: TRBD2
j_call: TRBJ2-7
v_call: TRBV20-1
cdr3_aa: CSASALAGGVSEQYF